This T cell receptor (beta chain) came from a study of cytomegalovirus exposure and HLA in healthy donors. To note about this clone: Its antigen is unidentified.

The CDR3 extends over 15 amino acids. Germline lookup yields CDR1 MNHNS and CDR2 SASEGT. V lost 5 bases to trimming and J lost 4 bases; unmatched junction nucleotides: 7. The PCR had 60 Vbeta and 13 Jbeta primers. TCRdb's copy holds only in-frame clones and misses some; the assay was immunoSEQ multiplex PCR. The table has about 200,000 clones, 75% to 85% seen once. The study, taken as a whole, reports: Using a false discovery rate of 0.05, a later analysis showed that some 16,000 TCR beta sequences were associated with HLA alleles. Rarity marked most TCR sequences, yet some public TCRs occurred in many donors.

The sequence was obtained from a woman in her forties or fifties in good health and CMV-seronegative. Sequenced input: PBMCs. The V and J genes are TRBV6-1 and TRBJ2-3; 9 bases are a match to TRBD1. Written as DNA, the CDR3 is TGTGCCAGCAGTCCCCGGGACAGGGATTCAGATACGCAGTATTTT. Its translation: CASSPRDRDSDTQYF.